A selection of T cell receptor beta chains follows, all from one sample in a study of Ad26.COV2.S vaccination and SARS-CoV-2 variants. Sequenced by immunoSEQ multiplex PCR; TCRdb stores in-frame clones only, minus some. Among 400,000 to 450,000 clones listed, around nine tenths were seen once. The sequencing used peripheral blood, collected in a trial of Ad26.COV2.S vaccine versus placebo. The receptors stem from a person aged 18-65 years who received the Ad26.COV2.S COVID-19 vaccine or a placebo. The CDR3 runs from the conserved cysteine through the conserved F or W. The D gene is left open where the match is weak. The size field is filled for only some rows; it gives once, few, many or a size class.

>TRBV7-2|TRBJ1-1|.|.
CASSSRGVRTEAFF
TGTGCCAGCAGCTCGCGCGGGGTTCGCACTGAAGCTTTCTTT
>TRBV9|TRBJ2-3|.|.
CASSVGIGTDTQYF
TGTGCCAGCAGCGTAGGCATTGGCACAGATACGCAGTATTTT
>TRBV29-1|TRBJ2-1|once|.
CSVEGWEPYNEQFF
TGCAGCGTTGAAGGGTGGGAACCCTACAATGAGCAGTTCTTC
>TRBV28|TRBJ1-3|.|TRBD1
CASRINRGSGNTIYF
TGTGCCAGCAGGATAAACAGGGGGAGTGGAAACACCATATATTTT
>TRBV10-3|TRBJ2-5|once|TRBD1
CAIRGTGNQETQYF
TGTGCCATCAGGGGGACAGGGAACCAAGAGACCCAGTACTTC
>TRBV27|TRBJ2-1|.|TRBD1
CASSLVGTGRDNEQFF
TGTGCCAGCAGTTTAGTTGGGACAGGGCGGGACAATGAGCAGTTCTTC
>TRBV5-5|TRBJ1-4|.|TRBD1
CASSLITGDPTNEKLFF
TGTGCCAGCAGCTTGATTACAGGGGATCCAACTAATGAAAAACTGTTTTTT
>TRBV7-9|TRBJ1-1|.|.
CASSLAFQGNTEAFF
TGTGCCAGCAGCTTAGCATTTCAGGGCAACACTGAAGCTTTCTTT
>TRBV5-4|TRBJ1-1|.|.
CASSGGAGLMNTEAFF
TGTGCCAGCAGCGGTGGCGCGGGGCTCATGAACACTGAAGCTTTCTTT
>TRBV6-5|TRBJ2-5|.|.
CASMRSSLQETQYF
TGTGCCAGCATGAGGTCGTCTTTGCAAGAGACCCAGTACTTC
>TRBV5-4|TRBJ2-7|.|TRBD1
CASAIQGTTYEQYF
TGTGCCAGCGCTATACAGGGGACCACCTACGAGCAGTACTTC
>TRBV30|TRBJ2-6|.|.
CAWREGRWGSGANVLTF
TGTGCCTGGAGAGAGGGGCGATGGGGTTCTGGGGCCAACGTCCTGACTTTC
>TRBV10-1|TRBJ2-7|.|.
CASSGSGVGSYEQYF
TGCGCCAGCAGCGGCTCTGGGGTGGGGTCCTACGAGCAGTACTTC
>TRBV6-5|TRBJ2-4|.|.
CASRALGENIQYF
TGTGCCAGCAGGGCACTTGGGGAAAACATTCAGTACTTC
>TRBV4-1|TRBJ2-1|.|.
CASSQERARNNEQFF
TGCGCCAGCAGCCAAGAACGCGCTCGGAACAATGAGCAGTTCTTC
>TRBV4-2|TRBJ1-4|.|.
CASSQDGNRINEKLFF
TGTGCCAGCAGCCAAGATGGGAACAGGATCAATGAAAAACTGTTTTTT
>TRBV13|TRBJ2-2|.|.
CASSTGTMVGELFF
TGTGCCAGCAGCACCGGGACAATGGTCGGGGAGCTGTTTTTT
>TRBV5-5|TRBJ2-7|.|.
CASSLGTMIVDEQYF
TGTGCCAGCAGCTTGGGAACCATGATAGTCGACGAGCAGTACTTC
>TRBV7-6|TRBJ2-1|.|TRBD2
CASSSVAGSSYNEQFF
TGTGCCAGCAGCTCCGTAGCGGGGAGCTCCTACAATGAGCAGTTCTTC
>TRBV9|TRBJ2-2|.|TRBD2
CASSVLAGVKNTGELFF
TGTGCCAGCAGCGTGCTAGCGGGAGTAAAGAACACCGGGGAGCTGTTTTTT
>TRBV19|TRBJ1-5|.|.
CASSATGYSNQPQHF
TGTGCCAGTAGTGCTACAGGTTATAGCAATCAGCCCCAGCATTTT
>TRBV10-1|TRBJ2-2|.|.
CASSEPTGELFF
TGCGCCAGCAGTGAGCCCACCGGGGAGCTGTTTTTT
>TRBV6-1|TRBJ2-2|.|TRBD1
CASSARPGQATNTGELFF
TGTGCCAGCAGTGCCCGACCGGGACAGGCAACGAACACCGGGGAGCTGTTTTTT
>TRBV27|TRBJ1-4|.|.
CASSLYAGRHEKLFF
TGTGCCAGCAGTTTATACGCGGGGCGGCATGAAAAACTGTTTTTT
>TRBV10-2|TRBJ2-1|.|TRBD2
CARASGRLNEQFF
TGCGCCAGGGCTAGCGGGAGGTTGAATGAGCAGTTCTTC
>TRBV11-3|TRBJ2-5|.|.
CASSPAPLTVPQETQYF
TGTGCCAGCAGCCCTGCCCCGCTGACAGTTCCCCAAGAGACCCAGTACTTC